These 12 T cell receptor beta chains were all obtained from the same sample, sequenced in a study of graft-versus-host responses after intestinal transplantation. The repertoire was sequenced with immunoSEQ multiplex PCR; TCRdb's copy has only in-frame clones and lacks some. The profile covers about 89,000 clones, with just under 95% appearing a single time and less than 0.4% taken by the ten largest. Their target antigens are unknown. Sequencing used unstimulated CD4+ T cells sorted from spleen or lymph node cells, obtained before intestinal transplant. These receptor sequences come from a human donor who received an intestinal transplant.

The chain combines TRBV6-1 with TRBJ2-7; perhaps TRBD2 as D (6 bases). CDR1 MNHNS and CDR2 SASEGT come from the germline V gene. This CDR3 is 14 amino acids long. Trimming shortened V by 4 bases and J by 2 bases, and 12 bases separated the two germline ends. CDR3 coding DNA: TGTGCCAGCAGTGCCGGGACTGTGACCTACGAGCAGTACTTC. It encodes CASSAGTVTYEQYF.

V and J are TRBV5-4 and TRBJ2-1; D is unresolved. V was cut by 4 bases and J by 5 bases, with 16 bases left in between. Germline V gene data show CDR1 as SGHNT and CDR2 as YYREEE (reference sequence). The CDR3 totals 15 residues. The DNA of the CDR3 is TGTGCCAGCAGCCTGGGAAGGGTCGATGACAATGAGCAGTTCTTC. This gives the protein CASSLGRVDDNEQFF.

The chain has TRBV5-1 and TRBJ2-1; tentative D call: TRBD1 (5 bases). The CDR3 length is 15 residues. Trimming stripped 6 bases from V and 0 bases from J, with 13 bases between. CDR1 is SGHRS and CDR2 is YFSETQ in the germline V gene. The CDR3 loop is CASTKRQSSYNEQFF. For the CDR3, the DNA is TGCGCCAGCACCAAAAGACAGTCCTCCTACAATGAGCAGTTCTTC.

This chain links TRBV2 with TRBJ1-4; 7 bases are shared with TRBD1. J was trimmed by 0 bases and V by 6 bases; bases with no gene match: 4. The germline V gene has CDR1 SNHLY and CDR2 FYNNEI. CDR3 length: 15 amino acids. This chain's CDR3 is CASSRDSSTNEKLFF. The CDR3 DNA reads as TGTGCCAGCAGCCGGGACAGCTCAACTAATGAAAAACTGTTTTTT.

This sequence joins TRBV5-8 and TRBJ2-4, with D possibly TRBD1 on 5 matching bases. The CDR3 is made up of 16 amino acids. The V and J ends lost 0 bases and 3 bases respectively, with 13 bases between them. The germline CDR1 and CDR2 sequences are SGHTS and YDEGEE. The CDR3 region is CASSLVRGMIKNIQYF. The CDR3 bases are TGTGCCAGCAGCTTGGTTAGGGGAATGATCAAAAACATTCAGTACTTC.

CDR3 nucleotides: TGTGCCTGGAGTCGCGGACAGGGTGTGTTTTCTGAAGCTTTCTTT. Translated: CAWSRGQGVFSEAFF. J is TRBJ1-1 and V is TRBV30; 8 bases fit TRBD1. Looked up from germline, CDR1 is GTSNPN and CDR2 is SVGIG (reference sequence). This CDR3 comprises 15 residues. After removal of 2 bases from V and 6 bases from J, the junction contained 11 bases not matched to a gene.

The V and J genes are TRBV5-1 and TRBJ2-7, with D hard to call. V shed 0 bases and J shed 3 bases, with 10 bases lying between them. Germline V gives CDR1 SGHRS, CDR2 YFSETQ. This CDR3 comprises 14 residues. The CDR3 reads CASSLEGSSYEQYF. In nucleotides, the CDR3 is TGCGCCAGCAGCTTGGAGGGTTCTAGCTACGAGCAGTACTTC.

The chain joins TRBV6-1 to TRBJ2-7; no clear D. The V end was cut by 6 bases, the J end by 7 bases, with 13 bases between. Germline V CDR1 and CDR2: MNHNS, SASEGT. The CDR3 spans 12 residues. The CDR3 here is CASRSLLGEQYF. As DNA, the CDR3 is TGTGCCAGCAGGTCCCTTTTGGGTGAGCAGTACTTC.

This chain links TRBV28 with TRBJ2-5; 11 bases align to TRBD2. CDR3 length equals 17 residues. Germline lookup yields CDR1 MDHEN and CDR2 SYDVKM. Trimming took 2 bases from V and 2 from J; bases not matched to a gene: 7. The CDR3 sequence: CASSLAGLAGQQETQYF. The DNA for the CDR3 is TGTGCCAGCAGTTTAGCCGGACTAGCGGGTCAGCAAGAGACCCAGTACTTC. Variable domain in full (rest from reference TRBV28 and TRBJ2-5): DVKVTQSSRYLVKRTGEKVFLECVQDMDHENMFWYRQDPGLGLRLIYFSYDVKMKEKGDIPEGYSVSREKKERFSLILESASTNQTSMYLCASSLAGLAGQQETQYFGPGTRLLVL.

The genes are TRBV5-1 and TRBJ1-4; no clear D. The CDR3 covers 13 residues. The germline V and J ends were trimmed by 4 bases and 8 bases, with 12 bases remaining between them. Per germline, CDR1 SGHRS and CDR2 YFSETQ. CDR3: CASSPAGSEKLFF. In nucleotides, the CDR3 is TGCGCCAGCAGCCCGGCGGGGTCCGAAAAACTGTTTTTT.

CDR3 DNA: TGTGCCAGTAGGAAAAAAACAGGCTACAACTCCTACGAGCAGTACTTC. As protein: CASRKKTGYNSYEQYF. The genes are TRBV19 and TRBJ2-7; tentative D call: TRBD1 (5 bases). This CDR3 is 16 amino acids long. Germline V CDR1 and CDR2: LNHDA, SQIVND (reference sequence). Trimming stripped 6 bases from V and 0 bases from J, with 18 bases between. Supplemented by reference TRBV19 and TRBJ2-7, the full variable domain reads DGGITQSPKYLFRKEGQNVTLSCEQNLNHDAMYWYRQDPGQGLRLIYYSQIVNDFQKGDIAEGYSVSREKKESFPLTVTSAQKNPTAFYLCASRKKTGYNSYEQYFGPGTRLTVT.

The rearrangement joins TRBV9 to TRBJ2-7; 11 bases are a match to TRBD2. The J segment lost 3 bases and the V segment lost 4 bases, leaving 3 bases of the junction unmatched. The CDR3 has 14 residues. Germline CDR1 reads SGDLS; CDR2 reads YYNGEE. For the CDR3, the DNA is TGTGCCAGCAGCCCTGGACTAGCGGGCTACGAGCAGTACTTC. This encodes CASSPGLAGYEQYF.